Shown below are 31 T cell receptor beta chains from a single sample sequenced in a study of blood T cell repertoires in COVID-19. Generated by immunoSEQ multiplex PCR, the TCRdb table keeps only in-frame clones and is missing some. The table has approximately 190,000 clones, around 82% seen once. The sample taken for sequencing was PBMCs or T cells enriched from blood (not recorded which). Source of these receptors: a man aged 35 to 55 who had recovered from COVID-19.

The chain has TRBV10-2 and TRBJ1-5, with 10 bases that match TRBD1. Trimming cost V 6 bases and J 1 base; bases outside gene matches: 3. Germline CDR1 and CDR2: WSHSY and SAAADI. The length of the CDR3 is 15 residues. The CDR3 protein is CASRGTGESNQPQHF. As DNA, the CDR3 is TGCGCCAGCAGGGGGACAGGGGAAAGCAATCAGCCCCAGCATTTT.

This chain links TRBV5-1 with TRBJ2-5; 8 nucleotides align to TRBD2. V lost 4 bases and J lost 5; bases outside the gene matches: 4. Germline-derived CDR1 and CDR2 are SGHRS and YFSETQ. The CDR3 spans 13 residues. The CDR3 reads CASSGTSLETQYF. As DNA, the CDR3 is TGCGCCAGCAGCGGGACTAGTTTGGAGACCCAGTACTTC.

The chain has TRBV4-2 and TRBJ1-2, with no clear D. The CDR3 totals 14 residues. Germline-derived CDR1 and CDR2 are LGHNA and YNFKEQ. Trimming removed 0 bases at V and 6 bases at J, with 11 bases between. This CDR3 reads CASSQESPIDGYTF. The CDR3, as DNA: TGTGCCAGCAGCCAAGAGAGTCCAATCGATGGCTACACCTTC.

This clone was picked up a small number of times. The chain joins TRBV6-5 to TRBJ1-3; D not certain. CDR1 MNHEY and CDR2 SVGAGI come from the germline V gene. Trimming removed 0 bases from V and 2 bases from J, with 11 bases in between. The CDR3 runs to 16 residues. CDR3 nucleotide sequence: TGTGCCAGCAGTTACTCGTCCGGGAGAACTGGAAACACCATATATTTT. Protein product: CASSYSSGRTGNTIYF.

The rearrangement uses TRBV6-2 or TRBV6-3 and TRBJ1-4; D is undetermined. The CDR3 is 14 residues long. V lost 6 bases to trimming and J lost 7 bases, with 15 bases between them. Germline V gene lookup returns CDR1 MNHEY and CDR2 SVGEGT. DNA for the CDR3: TGTGCCAGCAGCCACGGAGGGTCCGGTGAAAAACTGTTTTTT. It is translated as CASSHGGSGEKLFF.

There are a few counts of this clone. The rearrangement uses TRBV19 and TRBJ2-1, with no clear D. The CDR3 is 16 amino acids. Germline V gene sequence: CDR1 LNHDA, CDR2 SQIVND (reference sequence). The V and J ends lost 6 bases and 0 bases respectively, with 15 bases between them. Here the CDR3 reads CASRASPFSSYNEQFF. CDR3 nucleotides: TGTGCCAGTAGGGCTTCACCATTCAGCTCCTACAATGAGCAGTTCTTC.

This chain joins TRBV3-1 (or the pseudogene TRBV3-2) and TRBJ1-1, with a weak D call TRBD1 (5 bases). Germline-derived CDR1 and CDR2 are LGHDT and YNNKEL (reference sequence). V lost 4 bases and J 4 bases, leaving 19 bases between the germline ends. CDR3 length: 16 residues. CDR3: CASSPIGRGAGTEAFF. Here the CDR3 DNA reads TGTGCCAGCAGCCCGATCGGGAGGGGAGCGGGCACTGAAGCTTTCTTT.

V gene TRBV19 combines with J gene TRBJ1-4; no firm D call. Trimming shortened V by 3 bases and J by 0 bases, and 11 bases separated the two germline ends. Germline lookup yields CDR1 LNHDA and CDR2 SQIVND (reference sequence). CDR3 length: 16 amino acids. The CDR3 DNA reads TGTGCCAGTAGTATTAGCCAGCCGTCAACTAATGAAAAACTGTTTTTT. It codes for CASSISQPSTNEKLFF.

The chain carries TRBV9 and TRBJ1-6; no definite D call. Trimming took off 0 bases at V and 10 bases at J, with 11 bases between the two ends. CDR3 length: 14 residues. The V gene's germline CDR1 is SGDLS and CDR2 YYNGEE. DNA of the CDR3: TGTGCCAGCAGCGTAGCGGGAGGGAGATCACCCCTCCACTTT. This encodes CASSVAGGRSPLHF.

V gene TRBV10-3 combines with J gene TRBJ1-1; no reliable D call. Trimming took off 0 bases at V and 5 bases at J, with 7 bases between the two ends. This CDR3 comprises 13 residues. CDR1 and CDR2 (germline): ENHRY, SYGVKD. The DNA for the CDR3 is TGTGCCATCAGTGAGTCGACAAATACTGAAGCTTTCTTT. Translation: CAISESTNTEAFF.

V and J are TRBV10-3 and TRBJ1-5; D is ambiguous. Looked up from germline, CDR1 is ENHRY and CDR2 is SYGVKD. Deletions cut 9 bases from V and 3 bases from J, with 9 bases between. The CDR3 contains 12 residues. The CDR3 region is CAMASPNQPQHF. For the CDR3, the DNA is TGTGCCATGGCCTCCCCCAATCAGCCCCAGCATTTT.

The chain recombines TRBV6-1 with TRBJ1-1; TRBD1 is a possible D gene (6 bases). V dropped 2 bases and J dropped 0 bases, with 10 bases sitting between them. The CDR3 runs 15 residues. Germline values: CDR1 MNHNS, CDR2 SASEGT. CDR3 in amino acids: CASSEPDSMNTEAFF. The CDR3 nucleotides are TGTGCCAGCAGTGAACCGGACAGCATGAACACTGAAGCTTTCTTT.

This sequence joins TRBV19 and TRBJ1-2; TRBD1 is a possible D gene (6 bases). The CDR3 is 17 residues long. Trimming took off 3 bases at V and 0 bases at J, with 17 bases between the two ends. Germline CDR1 LNHDA, CDR2 SQIVND (reference sequence). CDR3 bases: TGTGCCAGTAGTATTCGGACAGATTCCCCTACTAACTATGGCTACACCTTC. Its translation is CASSIRTDSPTNYGYTF.

The CDR3 sequence is CASSESRSLGTEAFF. The DNA of the CDR3 is TGTGCCAGCAGTGAATCTAGATCCCTGGGCACTGAAGCTTTCTTT. The chain carries TRBV2 and TRBJ1-1, with D unresolved. This CDR3 has 15 residues. The germline V gene has CDR1 SNHLY and CDR2 FYNNEI. Trimming stripped 2 bases from V and 4 bases from J, with 14 bases between.

The chain uses TRBV10-3 and TRBJ2-3; tentative D call: TRBD1 (5 bases). Looked up from germline, CDR1 is ENHRY and CDR2 is SYGVKD. CDR3 length equals 13 residues. Trimming pared 7 bases from V and 2 bases from J, leaving 10 bases between. The CDR3 reads CAIKGSSTDTQYF. The CDR3 region has the DNA TGTGCCATCAAGGGGTCCTCCACAGATACGCAGTATTTT.

The genes are TRBV6-5 and TRBJ1-6, with D perhaps TRBD1 (6 bases). The CDR3 contains 14 residues. Germline assignment: CDR1 MNHEY and CDR2 SVGAGI. Deletions cut 2 bases from V and 9 bases from J, with 11 bases between. CDR3 sequence reads: CASSYDRKVSPLHF. CDR3 in DNA: TGTGCCAGCAGTTACGACAGGAAAGTTTCACCCCTCCACTTT.

The chain uses TRBV6-5 and TRBJ1-2, with D possibly matching TRBD1 (6 bases). Trimming took off 0 bases at V and 8 bases at J, with 10 bases between the two ends. CDR1 is MNHEY, CDR2 SVGAGI, per germline. The CDR3 totals 13 residues. The CDR3 sequence is CASSYSQGVGYTF. CDR3 bases: TGTGCCAGCAGTTACTCACAGGGAGTGGGCTACACCTTC.

The CDR3 reads CASSYSRGPGELFF. The CDR3 DNA reads TGTGCCAGCAGTTACTCCAGGGGGCCCGGGGAGCTGTTTTTT. The chain is built from TRBV6-5 and TRBJ2-2, with 8 bases that match TRBD1. Looked up from germline, CDR1 is MNHEY and CDR2 is SVGAGI. The CDR3 is made up of 14 amino acids. V lost 0 bases and J lost 6; bases outside the gene matches: 0.

The chain carries TRBV10-3 and TRBJ1-1; D is possibly TRBD1 (5 bases). The CDR3 loop spans 14 amino acids. Trimming stripped 0 bases from V and 4 bases from J, with 9 bases between. Germline CDR1 is ENHRY and CDR2 is SYGVKD. This CDR3 reads CAISESRGGTEAFF. Written as DNA, the CDR3 is TGTGCCATCAGTGAGTCTAGGGGCGGCACTGAAGCTTTCTTT.

The genes are TRBV4-3 and TRBJ1-2; no clear D. The CDR3 is 15 amino acids. Trimming removed 0 bases from V and 1 base from J, with 9 bases in between. The germline V gene has CDR1 LGHNA and CDR2 YSLEER. CDR3 region: CASSQDLADNYGYTF. The CDR3 nucleotides read TGCGCCAGCAGCCAAGACCTAGCGGATAACTATGGCTACACCTTC.

V usage is TRBV15 and J usage is TRBJ2-3, with 7 bases that match TRBD2. V shed 0 bases, J shed 2 bases, and the junction held 8 bases outside the gene matches. This CDR3 comprises 17 residues. Germline V CDR1 and CDR2: LNHNV, YYDKDF (reference sequence). CDR3 region: CATSRDPASGYTDTQYF. CDR3 sequence (DNA): TGTGCCACCAGCAGAGATCCGGCTAGCGGATACACAGATACGCAGTATTTT. The full variable domain, its missing parts supplied by reference TRBV15 and TRBJ2-3, is DAMVIQNPRYQVTQFGKPVTLSCSQTLNHNVMYWYQQKSSQAPKLLFHYYDKDFNNEADTPDNFQSRRPNTSFCFLDIRSPGLGDTAMYLCATSRDPASGYTDTQYFGPGTRLTVL.

This clone occurred once. The V gene is TRBV5-1, the J gene TRBJ2-5; possibly TRBD2 for D (6 bases). V was trimmed by 4 bases and J by 3 bases, leaving 13 bases between them. Germline V gives CDR1 SGHRS, CDR2 YFSETQ. The length of the CDR3 is 14 residues. CDR3 loop: CASSRWDFKETQYF. CDR3 bases: TGCGCCAGCAGCCGGTGGGACTTTAAAGAGACCCAGTACTTC.

V is TRBV29-1 and J is TRBJ2-3; TRBD2 aligns across 8 bases. The CDR3 has 14 residues. CDR1 and CDR2 (germline): SQVTM, ANQGSEA. The V segment lost 6 bases and the J segment 8 bases; nucleotides outside the gene matches: 13. The CDR3 DNA reads TGCAGCGTCCCGAGTAGCGGGGCCTCTACTACGCAGTATTTT. This sequence encodes CSVPSSGASTTQYF.

The rearrangement links TRBV2 to TRBJ1-4, with 7 bases identical to TRBD1. Losses at the gene ends were 4 bases for V and 7 bases for J; bases not matched to a gene: 12. The CDR3 contains 16 residues. Germline CDR1 reads SNHLY; CDR2 reads FYNNEI. CDR3 loop: CASSVNPRGGVEKLFF. Here the CDR3 DNA reads TGTGCCAGCAGTGTAAACCCCAGAGGGGGCGTTGAAAAACTGTTTTTT.

The chain uses TRBV19 and TRBJ1-3; D is possibly TRBD1 (5 bases). Germline assignment: CDR1 LNHDA and CDR2 SQIVND (reference sequence). V was trimmed by 8 bases and J by 3 bases, leaving 8 bases between them. This CDR3 contains 12 residues. This chain's CDR3 is CASADIGNTIYF. As DNA, the CDR3 is TGTGCCAGTGCGGACATTGGAAACACCATATATTTT. Together with reference TRBV19 and TRBJ1-3, the CDR3 gives the full variable domain: DGGITQSPKYLFRKEGQNVTLSCEQNLNHDAMYWYRQDPGQGLRLIYYSQIVNDFQKGDIAEGYSVSREKKESFPLTVTSAQKNPTAFYLCASADIGNTIYFGEGSWLTVV.

The V and J genes are TRBV2 and TRBJ2-1; 10 bases align to TRBD1. Per germline, CDR1 SNHLY and CDR2 FYNNEI. Trimming at V came to 3 bases and at J to 3 bases, leaving 11 bases not matched to a gene. This CDR3 is 18 amino acids long. The DNA for the CDR3 is TGTGCCAGCAGTGACGGGACAGGGGCACGATTCCACTACAATGAGCAGTTCTTC. Its translation: CASSDGTGARFHYNEQFF.

The V call is TRBV4-3, the J call TRBJ1-2; tentatively, D is TRBD1 (6 bases). This CDR3 contains 16 residues. Germline-derived CDR1 and CDR2 are LGHNA and YSLEER. Trimming stripped 0 bases from V and 5 bases from J, with 16 bases between. CDR3 bases: TGCGCCAGCAGCCAAGAAGAGGACAGCACAAGATATGGCTACACCTTC. Its protein product is CASSQEEDSTRYGYTF.

A single count supports this clone. CDR3 in amino acids: CASSLGGQGTPPTYEQYF. The CDR3 DNA sequence: TGTGCCAGCAGCTTGGGGGGACAGGGGACACCGCCCACCTACGAGCAGTACTTC. The V gene is TRBV5-4, the J gene TRBJ2-7; TRBD1 matches at 10 bases. Losses at the gene ends were 0 bases for V and 2 bases for J; bases not matched to a gene: 11. The CDR3 contains 18 residues. Germline V gene sequence: CDR1 SGHNT, CDR2 YYREEE (reference sequence).

The V and J genes are TRBV21-1 and TRBJ1-1; the table names TRBD1, a call not compared with the DNA. TRBV21-1 is classified as a pseudogene. CDR3 length: 17 amino acids. The CDR3 reads CASSKARGRVWCTEAFF. DNA for the CDR3: TGTGCCAGCAGCAAAGCGCGAGGCAGGGTCTGGTGCACTGAAGCTTTCTTT.

V usage is TRBV4-2 and J usage is TRBJ2-1; 8 bases match TRBD2. The germline V gene has CDR1 LGHNA and CDR2 YNFKEQ. This CDR3 region has 15 residues. Germline trimming cut 1 base from V and 6 bases from J; bases unmatched to any gene: 5. The chain's CDR3 is CASSQASGGGNEQFF. The CDR3 bases are TGTGCCAGCAGCCAAGCTTCCGGGGGGGGCAATGAGCAGTTCTTC.

Only one count was recorded for this clone. This rearrangement joins TRBV27 to TRBJ1-1; D ambiguous. Trimming took 5 bases from V and 8 from J, leaving 15 bases between them. Per germline, CDR1 MNHEY and CDR2 SMNVEV (reference sequence). This CDR3 contains 13 residues. CDR3 sequence reads: CASSRSGIAEAFF. In DNA form, the CDR3 reads TGTGCCAGCAGTAGGTCTGGGATAGCGGAAGCTTTCTTT.